These 10 T cell receptor beta chains came from one sample sequenced in a study of PD-1 blockade in classical Hodgkin lymphoma (dated by TCRdb to 2018 to 2020). The library was obtained by the immunoSEQ multiplex PCR assay. TCRdb obtained this table from immuneACCESS and retained in-frame rearrangements with V and J assigned. These tables miss some clones; where compared with another copy, unresolved V genes account for less than half of the shortfall, and the remainder is unexplained. The sample table shows 100,000 or so clones, and around 89% are seen once. Of the sample, under 8% falls within the top ten clones. The time point tag for this specimen amounts to: cycle 2 day 1 (C2D1) of nivolumab. Every trial patient had relapsed after autologous stem cell transplantation, and cohorts A, B and C differed in prior brentuximab vedotin exposure. The source material was peripheral blood mononuclear cells (PBMCs), sampled before the second cycle of nivolumab. These TCRs come from a human donor with classical Hodgkin lymphoma.

This rearrangement joins TRBV5-6 to TRBJ2-2; D is possibly TRBD2 (6 bases). V lost 4 bases and J 3 bases, leaving 13 bases between the germline ends. The CDR3 spans 15 residues. CDR1 SGHDT and CDR2 YYEEEE come from the germline V gene. This CDR3 reads CASSRRGIDTGELFF. As DNA, the CDR3 is TGTGCCAGCAGCCGTCGGGGGATAGACACCGGGGAGCTGTTTTTT.

V and J are TRBV9 and TRBJ2-2; 9 positions agree with TRBD2. Germline CDR1 SGDLS, CDR2 YYNGEE. The CDR3 covers 18 residues. Trimming took 3 bases from V and 3 from J; bases not matched to a gene: 12. The CDR3 loop reads CASSGRRAGGPDTGELFF. DNA of the CDR3: TGTGCCAGCAGCGGCCGCCGGGCGGGGGGGCCAGACACCGGGGAGCTGTTTTTT.

This chain connects TRBV28 to TRBJ1-6; tentative D call: TRBD1 (5 bases). Trimming removed 6 bases from V and 0 bases from J, with 9 bases in between. The germline gives CDR1 MDHEN, CDR2 SYDVKM. This CDR3 is 15 amino acids long. CDR3: CASSRGDSYNSPLHF. The CDR3 DNA is TGTGCCAGCAGCCGAGGGGACTCCTATAATTCACCCCTCCACTTT.

The V and J genes are TRBV13 and TRBJ2-7; TRBD1 might be the D (6 bases). The germline V gene encodes CDR1 PRHDT and CDR2 FYEKMQ (reference sequence). The CDR3 contains 14 residues. V lost 1 base and J lost 3, with 10 bases in between. The CDR3 spells CASSLVGAHYEQYF. The CDR3 DNA reads TGTGCCAGCAGCTTAGTGGGGGCCCACTACGAGCAGTACTTC.

The rearrangement uses TRBV13 and TRBJ2-5; possible D gene TRBD1, 5 bases. Near its end, the DNA agrees better with TRBJ2-7, so the J call may be wrong. This CDR3 spans 16 amino acids. The germline V gene encodes CDR1 PRHDT and CDR2 FYEKMQ (reference sequence). The CDR3 here is CASSSTTEKYTYEQYF. CDR3 in DNA: TGTGCCAGCAGCTCGACGACAGAGAAATATACCTACGAGCAGTACTTC.

Details on this clone: The identical CDR3 is also encoded by other nucleotide sequences in the sample. The rearrangement links TRBV9 to TRBJ2-2, with no clear D. The CDR3 is made up of 13 amino acids. Germline loops: CDR1 SGDLS, CDR2 YYNGEE. Trimming removed 0 bases from V and 5 bases from J, with 5 bases in between. The CDR3 DNA reads TGTGCCAGCAGCGTAGGGGGAACCGGGGAGCTGTTTTTT. This gives the protein CASSVGGTGELFF.

This chain joins TRBV19 and TRBJ1-4; D is ambiguous. Germline V gene sequence: CDR1 LNHDA, CDR2 SQIVND (reference sequence). Between the trimmed V and J ends, which lost 7 bases and 4 bases, there was a span of 16 bases. This CDR3 contains 15 residues. The CDR3 nucleotides are TGTGCCAGTAAACCGCGAACAGTCAATAATGAAAAACTGTTTTTT. Translation gives CASKPRTVNNEKLFF.

This sequence joins TRBV5-6 and TRBJ2-5, with 9 bases fitting TRBD2. The CDR3 spans 14 residues. J was trimmed by 2 bases and V by 4 bases; bases with no gene match: 3. Germline lookup yields CDR1 SGHDT and CDR2 YYEEEE. The CDR3 region is CASSTTSGQETQYF. CDR3 DNA sequence: TGTGCCAGCAGCACGACTAGCGGACAAGAGACCCAGTACTTC.

This sequence joins TRBV7-8 and TRBJ1-1; TRBD1 aligns across 8 bases. The ends lost 5 bases at V and 5 bases at J; junction bases unmatched: 4. The germline CDR1 and CDR2 sequences are SGHVS and FQNEAQ. This CDR3 spans 13 amino acids. CDR3 residues: CASSQDRVTEAFF. In nucleotides, the CDR3 is TGTGCCAGCAGCCAGGACAGGGTGACTGAAGCTTTCTTT.

This clone was observed a few times. The CDR3, as DNA: TGTGCCACGGACAGGGGAAACTATGGCTACACCTTC. Amino acids: CATDRGNYGYTF. The chain joins TRBV7-9 to TRBJ1-2; 9 nucleotides line up with TRBD1. The germline gives CDR1 SEHNR, CDR2 FQNEAQ (reference sequence). Unmatched junction bases numbered 2, after V lost 10 bases and J lost 2 bases. The CDR3 consists of 12 residues.